Below are 3 T cell receptor beta chains sequenced from a single sample in a study of blood T cells in healthy people across ages. Using a J-beta primer mix together with a sample-barcoded 5' primer, a second PCR was run for roughly 6 to 12 cycles. TCRdb re-called the 5' RACE reads with MiXCR, one entry per CDR3 protein. The data show 780,000 or so distinct CDR3 sequences, around 50% seen once. The sequencing input was blood. Receptors originate from a man aged 35 to 55 in good health.

About this clonotype: Germline and junction disagree at one end, which may indicate a read error. The chain couples TRBV5-4 to TRBJ2-7; 14 positions match TRBD2. CDR3 size: 16 residues. From germline, CDR1 is SGHNT and CDR2 YYREEE (reference sequence). The DNA for the CDR3 is TGTACCAGCAGCCCCGGACTAGCGGGAGGTTACTACGAGCAGTACTTC. Its protein is CTSSPGLAGGYYEQYF.

The chain couples TRBV28 to TRBJ2-1; D possibly uses TRBD1 or TRBD2 (5 bases each). The ends were cut back, 5 bases at V and 6 bases at J, with 17 bases in the middle. The CDR3 spans 15 residues. Germline CDR1 is MDHEN and CDR2 is SYDVKM. The CDR3 nucleotides read TGTGCCAGCAGTCCCCCGACCGGGACCCCCAATGAGCAGTTCTTC. This encodes CASSPPTGTPNEQFF.

This clonotype occurred once. A much larger clone differs from this one at a single base, so this may be a read error. V usage is TRBV5-5 and J usage is TRBJ2-7; 10 nucleotides agree with TRBD2. The CDR3 length is 17 residues. Germline loops: CDR1 SGHKS, CDR2 YYEKEE (reference sequence). Trimming took 4 bases from V and 5 from J; bases not matched to a gene: 15. The CDR3 DNA reads TGTGCCAGCAGCCCAACTCCGACTAGCGGGCTCACCCACGAGCAGTACTTC. It is translated as CASSPTPTSGLTHEQYF.